This is a list of T cell receptor beta chains from one sample in a study of lymphopenia after photon versus proton radiotherapy. Clones were sequenced by immunoSEQ multiplex PCR, and TCRdb holds only the in-frame ones, with some missing. This sample has around 150,000 clones; approximately 90% occur once, and the top ten carry around 5.1%. The material sequenced was peripheral blood, taken from a patient treated with photon-based radiotherapy. Receptor source: a middle-aged man with gastric cancer. The CDR3 runs from the conserved cysteine through the conserved F or W. Fields, in order: D gene, clone size, V gene, J gene, CDR3 DNA, CDR3 protein. A D gene is named only where the DNA matches it firmly. Rows may omit the clone size; those that give it use once, few, many or a size class.

TRBD2	.	TRBV5-1	TRBJ2-3	TGCGCCAGCAGCCCTGGACTAGCAGCGATGGGTGCAGATACGCAGTATTTT	CASSPGLAAMGADTQYF
.	.	TRBV7-9	TRBJ1-1	TGTGCCAGCAGCTTAGCCACAGTCCCTGAAGCTTTCTTT	CASSLATVPEAFF
.	.	TRBV30	TRBJ2-6	TGTGCCTGGGGGGCGGCCAACGTCCTGACTTTC	CAWGAANVLTF
.	.	TRBV7-9	TRBJ1-1	TGTGCCAGCAGCTTACTCCAACGTCCGTCAAACACTTTCTTT	CASSLLQRPSNTFF
.	.	TRBV14	TRBJ1-1	TGTGCCAGCAGCCAAGATCTGTGGCGGGAATGGGTGAACACTGAAGCTTTCTTT	CASSQDLWREWVNTEAFF
TRBD1	.	TRBV7-6	TRBJ2-7	TGTGCCAGCAGCTCGACAGGGAACGAGCAGTACTTC	CASSSTGNEQYF
.	.	TRBV7-9	TRBJ2-1	TGTGCCAGCAGCCCGCAGCCGGGATACTCCTACAATGAGCAGTTCTTC	CASSPQPGYSYNEQFF
.	.	TRBV11-3	TRBJ2-1	TGTGCCAGCAGCGCGGGACAGCTATACAATGAGCAGTTCTTC	CASSAGQLYNEQFF
.	.	TRBV6-1	TRBJ2-2	TGTGCCAGCAGTGAAACGAGGGTAACCGGGGAGCTGTTTTTT	CASSETRVTGELFF
.	.	TRBV9	TRBJ1-1	TGTGCCAGCAGCGTAGTGGTGGGTCGCACTGAAGCTTTCTTT	CASSVVVGRTEAFF
TRBD1	once	TRBV5-1	TRBJ2-1	TGCGCCAGCAGCTTGAGGGGACAGGGCAATGAGCAGTTCTTC	CASSLRGQGNEQFF
.	.	TRBV19	TRBJ2-2	TGTGCCAGTAGCCCGTCATCTATTCCCCTCACCGGGGAGCTGTTTTTT	CASSPSSIPLTGELFF
TRBD2	.	TRBV14	TRBJ2-1	TGTGCCAGCAGCCAAGTAACTAGCGGGAGGAACAATGAGCAGTTCTTC	CASSQVTSGRNNEQFF
.	.	TRBV19	TRBJ2-1	TGTGCCAGTAGTATGGACGAGACTAGGAGACCTAAGCAGTTCTTC	CASSMDETRRPKQFF
TRBD2	.	TRBV4-3	TRBJ2-7	TGCGCCAGCAGCCAAGCTGTCGGCGGGAGTTACGAGCAGTACTTC	CASSQAVGGSYEQYF
.	.	TRBV5-6	TRBJ1-1	TGTGCCAGCAGCTATGGACGGAACACTGAAGCTTTCTTT	CASSYGRNTEAFF
.	.	TRBV7-9	TRBJ2-3	TGTGCCAGCAGTTACAGGGTCCCAGATACGCAGTATTTT	CASSYRVPDTQYF
.	.	TRBV28	TRBJ2-3	TGTGCCAGCAGACAGAACCCAGATACGCAGTATTTT	CASRQNPDTQYF
.	.	TRBV5-5	TRBJ1-1	TGTGCCAGCAGCTTGGGGGTTTCCACTGAAGCTTTCTTT	CASSLGVSTEAFF
.	.	TRBV5-4	TRBJ1-1	TGTGCCAGCTCCCGTGCCAACACTGAAGCTTTCTTT	CASSRANTEAFF
.	few	TRBV29-1	TRBJ1-1	TGCAGCGTTGTTACTCCCCGGGTAGCTTTCTTT	CSVVTPRVAFF
TRBD1	.	TRBV19	TRBJ1-2	TGTGCCAGTAGTCCTAGGACAGGGAACTATGGCTACACCTTC	CASSPRTGNYGYTF
TRBD2	.	TRBV28	TRBJ2-7	TGTGCCAGCAGTTTAAGGACTAGCGGGAATAACGAGCAGTACTTC	CASSLRTSGNNEQYF
.	.	TRBV28	TRBJ2-1	TGTGCCAGCAGTCCCCCCGGGGAGAATGAGCAGTTCTTC	CASSPPGENEQFF
.	.	TRBV20-1	TRBJ2-5	TGCAGTGCTATAGAGCAGACCCAGTACTTC	CSAIEQTQYF
.	.	TRBV6-6	TRBJ2-7	TGTGCCAGCCTCCGTGGCCAGTCGTACGAGCAGTACTTC	CASLRGQSYEQYF